This TCR beta chain is from a study of blood T cells in healthy people across ages. Together with a sample-barcoded 5' primer, a J-beta primer mix was included in a second PCR lasting about 6 to 12 cycles. TCRdb reanalysed the 5' RACE reads using MiXCR and keeps one entry per CDR3 protein. Among roughly 1 million distinct CDR3 sequences, approximately 26% were seen once, and the ten largest hold 0.65% to 0.75%. Trimming took 2 bases from V and 9 from J; bases not matched to a gene: 6. This CDR3 contains 15 residues. CDR1 and CDR2 (germline): MNHEY, SVGAGI. Every sample had a minimum of 6 million PBMCs isolated. These same data were also listed under a study on T cells of mothers and their children. That source reports: Detection of persistent microchimeric T cell clones did not occur.

Material: blood. The TCR comes from a girl aged 2 to 9 in good health. The chain employs TRBV6-5 and TRBJ2-2; 10 bases line up with TRBD2. CDR3 DNA sequence: TGTGCCAGCAGTTACACGACTAGCGGGCTCAGGGAGCTGTTTTTT. This translates into CASSYTTSGLRELFF.